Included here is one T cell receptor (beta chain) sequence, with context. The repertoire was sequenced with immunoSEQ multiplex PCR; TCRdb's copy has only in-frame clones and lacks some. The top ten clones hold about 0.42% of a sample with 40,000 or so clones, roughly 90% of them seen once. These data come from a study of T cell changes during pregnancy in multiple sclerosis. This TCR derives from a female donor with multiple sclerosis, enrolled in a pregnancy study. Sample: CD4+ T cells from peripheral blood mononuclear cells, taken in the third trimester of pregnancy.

The CDR3 protein is CASSSPSGSLGYEQFF. Written as DNA, the CDR3 is TGCGCCAGCAGCTCACCTAGCGGGAGTTTAGGGTATGAGCAGTTCTTC. This chain connects TRBV5-1 to TRBJ2-1, with 10 bases fitting TRBD2. The J segment lost 8 bases and the V segment lost 3 bases, leaving 11 bases of the junction unmatched. From germline, CDR1 is SGHRS and CDR2 YFSETQ. CDR3 length equals 16 residues.